This TCR beta chain was found in a study of OX40 agonist ivuxolimab in advanced cancers. Repertoires were generated with immunoSEQ multiplex PCR, while TCRdb's copy carries only in-frame clones and drops some. The repertoire holds 29,000 or so clones, with around 90% as singletons. Germline assignment: CDR1 SNHLY and CDR2 FYNNEI. Trimming stripped 4 bases from V and 0 bases from J, with 14 bases between. The CDR3 extends over 16 amino acids. This receptor was taken from an adult with an advanced solid tumor such as melanoma, head and neck, liver or kidney cancer. Sequencing was performed on CD4+ or CD8+ T cells sorted from blood, taken in a trial of the OX40 agonist ivuxolimab. The chain employs TRBV2 and TRBJ2-3; D is tentatively TRBD1 or TRBD2 (6 bases each). The CDR3 is CASSGGAIASTDTQYF. The CDR3 DNA reads as TGTGCCAGCAGTGGGGGGGCGATAGCTAGCACAGATACGCAGTATTTT. The full variable domain, completed using reference TRBV2 and TRBJ2-3, is EPEVTQTPSHQVTQMGQEVILRCVPISNHLYFYWYRQILGQKVEFLVSFYNNEISEKSEIFDDQFSVERPDGSNFTLKIRSTKLEDSAMYFCASSGGAIASTDTQYFGPGTRLTVL.